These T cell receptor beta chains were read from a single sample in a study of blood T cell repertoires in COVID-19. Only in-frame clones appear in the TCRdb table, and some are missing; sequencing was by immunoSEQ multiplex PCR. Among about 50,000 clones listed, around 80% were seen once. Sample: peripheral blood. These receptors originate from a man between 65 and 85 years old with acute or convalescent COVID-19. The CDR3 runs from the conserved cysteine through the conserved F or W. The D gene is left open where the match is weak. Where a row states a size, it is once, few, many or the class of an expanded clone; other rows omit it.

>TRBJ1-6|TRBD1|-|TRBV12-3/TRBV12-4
TGTGCCAGCAGTTTCCGGACAGGGGGTTCCCTCCACTTT
CASSFRTGGSLHF
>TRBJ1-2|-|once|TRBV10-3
TGTGCCATCAGTGAGTCCCCCCCAGCAGGACGAGGACTAAACTATGGCTACACCTTC
CAISESPPAGRGLNYGYTF
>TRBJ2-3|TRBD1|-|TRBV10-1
TGCGCCAGTAACGACAGGGGCACAGATACGCAGTATTTT
CASNDRGTDTQYF
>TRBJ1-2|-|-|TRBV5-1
TGCGCCAGCCATACAGTAGATTCTAACTATGGCTACACCTTC
CASHTVDSNYGYTF
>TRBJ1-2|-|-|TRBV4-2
TGTGCCAGCAGCCGGGCTGGAGGGGAGGTTTTGGGCCCTAACTATGGCTACACCTTC
CASSRAGGEVLGPNYGYTF
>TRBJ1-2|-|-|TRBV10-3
TGTGCCATCAGCCGATCTAACGGGGGTGGCTACACCTTC
CAISRSNGGGYTF
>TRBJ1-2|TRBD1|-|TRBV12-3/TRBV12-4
TGTGCCAGCAGTTTTGGGACAGGCTATGGCTACACCTTC
CASSFGTGYGYTF
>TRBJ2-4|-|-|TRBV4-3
TGCGCCAGCAGCCAAGTGGGGCCTGGGGAGGACATTCAGTACTTC
CASSQVGPGEDIQYF
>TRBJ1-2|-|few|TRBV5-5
TGTGCCAGCAGCTTGGAGAGTTCAAACTATGGCTACACCTTC
CASSLESSNYGYTF
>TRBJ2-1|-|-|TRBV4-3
TGCGCCAGCAGCCCCGCGGGTAGCGGCTCCTACAATGAGCAGTTCTTC
CASSPAGSGSYNEQFF
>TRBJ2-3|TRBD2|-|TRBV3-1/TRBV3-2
TGTGCCAGCAGCCAAGTGCTAGCGGGAGACACGCAGTATTTT
CASSQVLAGDTQYF
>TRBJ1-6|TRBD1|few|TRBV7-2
TGTGCCAGCAGCTTAGCCCCGAACAGGGGTTCACCCCTCCACTTT
CASSLAPNRGSPLHF
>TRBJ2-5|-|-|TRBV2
TGTGCCAGCAGTTGGTACAGAGAAGAGACCCAGTACTTC
CASSWYREETQYF
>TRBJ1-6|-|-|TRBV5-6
TGTGCCAGCAGCTCGGTGCATACCGGTGATTCACCCCTCCACTTT
CASSSVHTGDSPLHF
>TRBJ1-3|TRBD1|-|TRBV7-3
TGTGCCAGCAGCCCGCAGGGGGTTAGCTCTGGAAACACCATATATTTT
CASSPQGVSSGNTIYF
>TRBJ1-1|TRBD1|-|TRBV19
TGTGCCAGTACCCAAGCAGGGGGAGCTTTCTTT
CASTQAGGAFF
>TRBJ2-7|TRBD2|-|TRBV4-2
TGTGCCAGCAGCCAAGATCCGACGGGAGGAAGCTCCTACGAGCAGTACTTC
CASSQDPTGGSSYEQYF
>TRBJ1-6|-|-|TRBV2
TGTGCCAGCCTGACAGTTAGAGGTTCACCCCTCCACTTT
CASLTVRGSPLHF
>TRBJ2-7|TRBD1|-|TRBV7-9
TGTGCCAGCAGCTACGGGACAGGGGATAACTACGAGCAGTACTTC
CASSYGTGDNYEQYF
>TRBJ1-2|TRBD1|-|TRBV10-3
TGTGCCATCAGTAAACAGGGGGCAAGAGGTAGCTACACCTTC
CAISKQGARGSYTF
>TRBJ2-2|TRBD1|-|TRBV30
TGTGCCTGGAGTGTTTCAGGAACAGGGGCCGGGGAGCTGTTTTTT
CAWSVSGTGAGELFF
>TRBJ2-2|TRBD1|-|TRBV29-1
TGCAGCGTAAACCGGGACAGTAACACCGGGGAGCTGTTTTTT
CSVNRDSNTGELFF
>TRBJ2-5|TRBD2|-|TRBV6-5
TGTGCCAGCATTTGGGGGGGTCAAGAGACCCAGTACTTC
CASIWGGQETQYF
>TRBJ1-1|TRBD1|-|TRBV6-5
TGTGCCAGCAGTTACACCCCAGGGGGCGCAGCTTTCTTT
CASSYTPGGAAFF
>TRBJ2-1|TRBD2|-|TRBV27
TGTGCCAGCAGTATCCGACTAGCGGTGGACTACTACAATGAGCAGTTCTTC
CASSIRLAVDYYNEQFF
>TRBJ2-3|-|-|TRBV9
TGTGCCAGCAGCGTAGCGCGGCGCAACACAGATACGCAGTATTTT
CASSVARRNTDTQYF
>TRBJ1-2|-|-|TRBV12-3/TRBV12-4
TGTGCCAGCAGTTTTGACTTCTACACCTTC
CASSFDFYTF
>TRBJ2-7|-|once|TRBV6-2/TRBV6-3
TGTGCCAGCAGTTACTCGACCAGGGGGGTATCCTACGAGCAGTACTTC
CASSYSTRGVSYEQYF
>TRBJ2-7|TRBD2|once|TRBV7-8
TGTGCCAGCAGCGCACAGACTAGCGTCCTATCCTACGAGCAGTACTTC
CASSAQTSVLSYEQYF
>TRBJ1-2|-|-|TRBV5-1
TGCGCCAGCAGCTTGCCCGGACAGAACTATGGCTACACCTTC
CASSLPGQNYGYTF
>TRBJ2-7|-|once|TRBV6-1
TGTGCCAGCAGTGATGGGACTCTATACAGGCAGTACTTC
CASSDGTLYRQYF
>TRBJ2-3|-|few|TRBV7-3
TGTGCCAGCAGCTTAAGGCTAGACGGGGCAGATACGCAGTATTTT
CASSLRLDGADTQYF
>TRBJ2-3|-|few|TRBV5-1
TGCGCCAGCAGCTCCGGAGTGGATACGCAGTATTTT
CASSSGVDTQYF
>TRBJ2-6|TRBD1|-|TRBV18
TGTGCCAGCTCCGTCCGGACAGGGGGGCCCTCTGGGGCCAACGTCCTGACTTTC
CASSVRTGGPSGANVLTF
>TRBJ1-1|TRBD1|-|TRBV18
TGTGCCAGCTCACCGGGACAGACTGAAGCTTTCTTT
CASSPGQTEAFF
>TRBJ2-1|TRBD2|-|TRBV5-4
TGTGCCAGCAGCATCCTACTAGCGGGAGGAATAAATGAGCAGTTCTTC
CASSILLAGGINEQFF
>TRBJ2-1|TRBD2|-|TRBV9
TGTGCCAGCAGCGTAGTCACAGGGGAAGGTTTCAAGCGGGGGGACAATGAGCAGTTCTTC
CASSVVTGEGFKRGDNEQFF
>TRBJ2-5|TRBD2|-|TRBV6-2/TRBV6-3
TGTGCCAGCAGTTACTCGACTAGCAAAGAGACCCAGTACTTC
CASSYSTSKETQYF
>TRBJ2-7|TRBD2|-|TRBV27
TGTGCCAGCAAAGAGTCCCTTGGGACTACGAAAGAGCAGTACTTC
CASKESLGTTKEQYF
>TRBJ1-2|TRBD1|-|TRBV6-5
TGTGCCAGCAGTTACCAGGGGGCGCGATATGGCTACACCTTC
CASSYQGARYGYTF
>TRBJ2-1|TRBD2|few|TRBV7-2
TGTGCCAGCAGCTTAGATGTCCTAGCGGGAGTTGGTGAGCAGTTCTTC
CASSLDVLAGVGEQFF
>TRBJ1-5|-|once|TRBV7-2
TGTGCCAGCAGCTCCTTGGGGGGAAATGGTCAGCCCCAGCATTTT
CASSSLGGNGQPQHF
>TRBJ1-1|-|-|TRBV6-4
TGTGCCAGCAGCTGGGGGGTGAACACTGAAGCTTTCTTT
CASSWGVNTEAFF
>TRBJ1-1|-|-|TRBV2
TGTGCCAGCAGTGGACAGTTGAACACTGAAGCTTTCTTT
CASSGQLNTEAFF
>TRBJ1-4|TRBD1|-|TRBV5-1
TGCGCCAGCAGGAACAGGGGGGGAAATGAAAAACTGTTTTTT
CASRNRGGNEKLFF
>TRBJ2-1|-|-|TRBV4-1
TGCGCCAGCAGCCAAGGGGAGGAACAGCGTGGGAGCTCCTACAATGAGCAGTTCTTC
CASSQGEEQRGSSYNEQFF
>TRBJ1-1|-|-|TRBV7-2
TGTGCCAGCAGCGCAAATACAGGGTTTTATGGACAAGCTTTCTTT
CASSANTGFYGQAFF
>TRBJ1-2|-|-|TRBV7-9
TGTGCCAGCGGGGCAGGCAACATCTATGGCTACACCTTC
CASGAGNIYGYTF